The following is a T cell receptor beta chain sequence with its context. The antigen is unknown. TCRdb's table, derived via immunoSEQ multiplex PCR, lists solely in-frame clones and lacks some. The sample has approximately 600,000 clones, approximately 96% seen once. CDR1 is PRHDT and CDR2 is FYEKMQ in the germline V gene (reference sequence). The CDR3 runs 14 residues. The V end lost 3 bases, the J end lost 3 bases, and 8 bases lay between the germline ends. These data originate in a study of shared clonotypes between healthy human individuals. Cells designated naive CD8 were CD45RO-negative and were positively selected for CCR7, with terminally differentiated effector memory CD45RA+ cells excluded. All donors qualified as healthy HIV-negative adults and had experienced no recent acute infections or vaccinations. The study, taken as a whole, reports: A small donor pool kept down the genetic and exposure-history diversity that was represented. Some naive CD4 clonotypes, roughly 4.5%, turned up in common across a few donors. Relative to clonotypes present in all four donors, those not shared had lower generation probabilities.

The chain couples TRBV13 to TRBJ2-2; D is uncertain. The TCR sequence derives from a woman in her 30s in good health. Sequenced material: naive CD8+ T cells sorted from blood. CDR3 coding DNA: TGTGCCAGCAGCTTGACCCTCGACACCGGGGAGCTGTTTTTT. This encodes CASSLTLDTGELFF.